This TCR beta chain was recovered during a study of blood T cell repertoires in COVID-19. About the research overall: Samples taken during acute and convalescent COVID-19 were collected in the United States, Italy and Spain. The analysed material was cDNA or gDNA that came from T cells, B-cell-depleted T cells, or PBMCs.

Trimming left V 5 bases short and J 5 bases short, with 12 bases between. CDR1 SNHLY and CDR2 FYNNEI come from the germline V gene. The length of the CDR3 is 13 residues. Assay used: immunoSEQ multiplex PCR; TCRdb lists only in-frame clones, some missing. Counted here are over 60,000 clones, about 80% occurring once; the ten biggest clones make up 12%. Sequencing used peripheral blood. The chain links TRBV2 to TRBJ2-5; TRBD2 might be the D (5 bases). The sequence derives from a human donor in a cohort sampled during active COVID-19. The CDR3 is CASSPVGGETQYF. For the CDR3, the DNA is TGTGCCAGCAGTCCGGTGGGCGGGGAGACCCAGTACTTC.